In this sample, the clone carrying this T cell receptor (beta chain) turned up many times. Antigen: not known. This sample stems from a study of early T cells in non-severe SARS-CoV-2 infection. General study findings and limits: CD4 and private specificities were missed by VDJdb matching, which favored anti-spike CD8 responses.

Trimming shortened V by 5 bases and J by 1 base, and 15 bases separated the two germline ends. CDR1 and CDR2 from the germline V gene are MDHEN and SYDVKM. CDR3 length equals 15 residues. Individual cDNA molecules each received unique molecular identifiers attached to them. TCRdb reanalysed the 5' RACE reads using MiXCR and keeps one entry per CDR3 protein. Of tens of thousands of distinct CDR3 sequences listed, roughly 8.2% are singletons. Sequencing used whole blood. This clonotype originated in an adult who was a healthcare worker with PCR-confirmed SARS-CoV-2 infection or an uninfected control (not recorded which). The genes are TRBV28 and TRBJ2-7, with D perhaps TRBD1 (6 bases). The CDR3 region has the DNA TGTGCCAGCAGTCCCCCCGGGGACAAATCCTACGAGCAGTACTTC. Translated: CASSPPGDKSYEQYF.